The rows below give T cell receptor beta chains drawn from one sample of a study of cytomegalovirus exposure and HLA in healthy donors. TCRdb's table, derived via immunoSEQ multiplex PCR, lists solely in-frame clones and lacks some. The sample yields tens of thousands of clones, around two thirds seen once. The sequenced material came from PBMCs. The receptors were sampled from a woman in her fifties or sixties in good health and CMV-seropositive. The CDR3 runs from the conserved cysteine through the conserved F or W. The order of the fields is clone size, J gene, CDR3 length, V gene, D gene, CDR3 protein, CDR3 DNA. The D gene is left open where the match is weak. Some rows have no size entry. The others give once, few or many, or a class for an expanded clone.

>-|TRBJ1-1|15|TRBV6-1|TRBD1
CASSSLAGGWTEAFF
TGTGCCAGCAGCTCCCTCGCAGGGGGCTGGACTGAAGCTTTCTTT
>-|TRBJ2-3|14|TRBV6-5|-
CASSYSHFTDTQYF
TGTGCCAGCAGTTATTCACATTTCACAGATACGCAGTATTTT
>-|TRBJ1-6|16|TRBV28|-
CASKPPEAGYNSPLHF
TGTGCCAGCAAGCCCCCGGAGGCAGGCTATAATTCACCCCTCCACTTT
>-|TRBJ2-5|13|TRBV27|-
CATATGSYETQYF
TGTGCCACCGCAACGGGGTCCTATGAGACCCAGTACTTC
>-|TRBJ1-6|17|TRBV5-1|-
CASSLAGGSSYNSPLHF
TGCGCCAGCAGCTTGGCCGGCGGCAGCTCCTATAATTCACCCCTCCACTTT
>-|TRBJ2-1|15|TRBV5-1|-
CASSPGGTTYNEQFF
TGCGCCAGCAGCCCTGGGGGGACGACCTACAATGAGCAGTTCTTC
>-|TRBJ2-2|15|TRBV2|TRBD1
CASSDDRGRAGELFF
TGTGCCAGCAGCGATGACAGGGGGAGGGCCGGGGAGCTGTTTTTT
>-|TRBJ2-7|12|TRBV6-1|-
CASRELRGEQYF
TGTGCCAGCAGAGAACTCCGGGGAGAGCAGTACTTC
>-|TRBJ2-1|17|TRBV5-1|-
CASSLGYRELSYNEQFF
TGCGCCAGCAGCTTGGGTTACAGGGAGCTTAGCTACAATGAGCAGTTCTTC
>-|TRBJ1-1|17|TRBV10-3|-
CAISEREGGNRDTEAFF
TGTGCCATCAGTGAAAGGGAAGGGGGTAATCGGGACACTGAAGCTTTCTTT
>-|TRBJ2-1|15|TRBV28|-
CASSSYGGRVNEQFF
TGTGCCAGCAGTTCCTACGGGGGAAGGGTCAATGAGCAGTTCTTC
>-|TRBJ1-1|12|TRBV5-1|-
CASSSTYTEAFF
TGCGCCAGCAGCTCCACTTACACTGAAGCTTTCTTT
>-|TRBJ2-5|14|TRBV4-1|-
CASSRWSRGETQYF
TGCGCCAGCAGCCGATGGAGCAGGGGAGAGACCCAGTACTTC
>once|TRBJ2-1|18|TRBV7-8|-
CASSLGRGVRGARNEQFF
TGTGCCAGCAGCTTAGGCCGGGGTGTTCGGGGGGCCAGGAATGAGCAGTTCTTC
>-|TRBJ2-3|16|TRBV11-3|-
CASSPSLGGRRDTQYF
TGTGCCAGCAGCCCAAGCTTAGGCGGTCGGAGGGATACGCAGTATTTT
>few|TRBJ2-3|15|TRBV5-1|TRBD2
CASSPEERGTDTQYF
TGCGCCAGCAGCCCCGAGGAGCGGGGGACAGATACGCAGTATTTT
>-|TRBJ1-3|19|TRBV7-9|TRBD1
CASSSQWTGGKISGNTIYF
TGTGCCAGCAGCAGCCAATGGACAGGGGGCAAGATTAGTGGAAACACCATATATTTT
>-|TRBJ2-6|18|TRBV21-1|-
CASSKVGVRSSGANVLTF
TGTGCCAGCAGCAAAGTCGGGGTACGGAGCTCTGGGGCCAACGTCCTGACTTTC
>-|TRBJ2-1|14|TRBV7-2|-
CASSPHPEYNEQFF
TGTGCCAGCAGCCCACACCCCGAATACAATGAGCAGTTCTTC
>-|TRBJ1-1|16|TRBV5-5|TRBD1
CASSLVGTGGGTEAFF
TGTGCCAGCAGCTTGGTAGGGACAGGGGGTGGGACTGAAGCTTTCTTT
>-|TRBJ1-1|13|TRBV6-5|-
CASSDSLNTEAFF
TGTGCCAGCAGTGACAGCCTGAACACTGAAGCTTTCTTT
>-|TRBJ2-1|14|TRBV6-1|-
CASSEDRSYNEQFF
TGTGCCAGCAGTGAAGATCGGAGCTACAATGAGCAGTTCTTC
>-|TRBJ1-5|15|TRBV6-1|-
CASTPWRGPNQPQHF
TGTGCCAGCACCCCATGGCGGGGGCCCAATCAGCCCCAGCATTTT
>few|TRBJ2-4|14|TRBV11-2|TRBD1
CASSPWTGTNIQYF
TGTGCCAGCAGCCCATGGACAGGGACAAACATTCAGTACTTC
>-|TRBJ1-1|15|TRBV19|TRBD1
CAIELPGQGNTEAFF
TGTGCCATCGAGCTTCCGGGACAGGGGAACACTGAAGCTTTCTTT
>-|TRBJ1-2|14|TRBV7-9|-
CSSSLGGVGYGYTF
TGTTCCAGCAGCTTAGGGGGAGTCGGCTATGGCTACACCTTC
>-|TRBJ2-5|16|TRBV2|TRBD1
CASREDRGEGKETQYF
TGTGCCAGCAGAGAAGACAGGGGCGAGGGGAAAGAGACCCAGTACTTC
>few|TRBJ1-2|14|TRBV5-1|TRBD1
CASSLSGQDYGYTF
TGCGCCAGCAGCTTAAGTGGACAGGACTATGGCTACACCTTC
>-|TRBJ2-3|15|TRBV6-5|-
CASSSLADDRSTQYF
TGTGCCAGCAGTTCGCTAGCAGACGACAGGTCTACGCAGTATTTT
>-|TRBJ1-4|14|TRBV7-9|TRBD1
CASSQGQGSEKLFF
TGTGCCAGCAGCCAGGGACAGGGAAGTGAAAAACTGTTTTTT
>-|TRBJ2-7|15|TRBV5-5|TRBD1
CASSPLGDRAYEQYF
TGTGCCAGCAGCCCGCTGGGGGACAGGGCCTACGAGCAGTACTTC
>-|TRBJ1-1|14|TRBV11-2|-
CASSRYREGTEAFF
TGTGCCAGCAGCAGATACAGGGAGGGCACTGAAGCTTTCTTT
>once|TRBJ1-4|15|TRBV7-9|TRBD1
CASSSEQGGREKLFF
TGTGCCAGCAGCTCCGAACAGGGGGGTCGTGAAAAACTGTTTTTT
>-|TRBJ2-7|14|TRBV18|-
CASSPSGQTYEQYF
TGTGCCAGCTCACCCTCTGGACAGACCTACGAGCAGTACTTC
>-|TRBJ1-1|15|TRBV21-1|-
CASSIGGQGNTEAFF
TGTGCCAGCAGCATTGGGGGACAGGGGAACACTGAAGCTTTCTTT
>-|TRBJ2-5|14|TRBV7-6|-
CASSFDRLEETQYF
TGTGCCAGCAGTTTCGACAGGCTTGAAGAGACCCAGTACTTC
>-|TRBJ2-6|16|TRBV15|-
CATSREAGDGANVLTF
TGTGCCACCAGCAGAGAAGCAGGGGATGGGGCCAACGTCCTGACTTTC
>-|TRBJ2-7|13|TRBV27|-
CASSSQTGYEQYF
TGTGCCAGCAGTAGCCAGACGGGTTACGAGCAGTACTTC
>-|TRBJ1-5|15|TRBV16|-
CASTTGVKGNQPQHF
TGTGCCAGCACCACGGGGGTGAAGGGCAATCAGCCCCAGCATTTT
>few|TRBJ1-1|16|TRBV11-2|-
CASSLTGGLGNTEAFF
TGTGCCAGCAGCCTTACGGGGGGGCTGGGAAACACTGAAGCTTTCTTT
>-|TRBJ2-1|12|TRBV13|-
CASSSQNNEQFF
TGTGCCAGCAGCTCTCAGAATAATGAGCAGTTCTTC
>few|TRBJ1-1|17|TRBV19|-
CASSVSGGATVNTEAFF
TGTGCCAGTAGTGTCAGTGGAGGGGCCACGGTAAACACTGAAGCTTTCTTT
>-|TRBJ1-5|12|TRBV11-2|-
CASSLQGQPQHF
TGTGCCAGCAGCTTACAGGGTCAGCCCCAGCATTTT
>-|TRBJ2-3|16|TRBV10-1|TRBD1
CASSAVWTGVLDTQYF
TGCGCCAGCAGTGCGGTGTGGACAGGGGTTTTAGATACGCAGTATTTT
>-|TRBJ2-2|13|TRBV5-1|-
CASSLTGTGELFF
TGCGCCAGCAGCTTGACAGGGACCGGGGAGCTGTTTTTT
>-|TRBJ1-3|14|TRBV5-1|TRBD1
CASRLGQDRNTIYF
TGCGCCAGCAGGTTGGGACAGGACAGAAACACCATATATTTT